The 15 T cell receptor beta chains listed next were all sequenced from one sample in a study of metastatic and nonmetastatic thyroid tumors. TCRdb reanalyzed the PCR reads with MiXCR. The profile covers about 12,000 clones, with about 31% appearing a single time and roughly 10% taken by the ten largest. No treatment of any kind had been given to any patient before thyroid surgery. Sequencing was performed on tumor tissue. The receptors derive from a female donor with papillary thyroid cancer or a benign thyroid nodule (not recorded which). Some clones in this sample may be carry-over from other donors' samples.

The DNA for the CDR3 is TGCGCCAGCAGCTTGGCCCGGATAGCGGGTGGCCAGTGTGAGCAGTTCTTC. Translated, it gives CASSLARIAGGQCEQFF. The J gene is TRBJ2-1, the V gene TRBV5-1; 7 positions match TRBD2. V lost 0 bases to trimming and J lost 9 bases; unmatched junction nucleotides: 15. CDR1 and CDR2 (germline): SGHRS, YFSETQ. The CDR3 runs to 17 residues.

The gene calls are TRBV6-1 and TRBJ2-7; the D is unclear. Trimming shortened V by 8 bases and J by 5 bases, and 16 bases separated the two germline ends. In germline, CDR1 is MNHNS, CDR2 SASEGT. The CDR3 sequence is 13 residues long. The CDR3 sequence: CASGLNPGDEQYF. The CDR3 bases are TGTGCCAGCGGGTTAAACCCTGGGGACGAGCAGTACTTC.

The gene calls are TRBV19 and TRBJ2-1; TRBD2 matches 7 bases. Germline V gene sequence: CDR1 LNHDA, CDR2 SQIVND (reference sequence). The CDR3 is 16 residues long. The V gene end was trimmed by 6 bases and the J gene end by 3 bases; junction bases not matched to a gene: 11. Here the CDR3 reads CASRGIQRGNYNEQFF. CDR3 sequence (DNA): TGTGCCAGTAGGGGAATACAGCGGGGCAACTACAATGAGCAGTTCTTC. The full variable domain, in which reference TRBV19 and TRBJ2-1 provide the parts outside the CDR3, is DGGITQSPKYLFRKEGQNVTLSCEQNLNHDAMYWYRQDPGQGLRLIYYSQIVNDFQKGDIAEGYSVSREKKESFPLTVTSAQKNPTAFYLCASRGIQRGNYNEQFFGPGTRLTVL.

This clone was counted many times. The V gene is TRBV9, the J gene TRBJ2-1; 8 bases fit TRBD2. Germline CDR1 reads SGDLS; CDR2 reads YYNGEE. The CDR3 loop spans 16 amino acids. V trimming: 4 bases; J trimming: 2 bases; junction bases outside the gene matches: 8. The CDR3 DNA sequence: TGTGCCAGCAGCCTACAAGCGGGAGCAGCCTACAATGAGCAGTTCTTC. Protein: CASSLQAGAAYNEQFF.

By sample share, this clone is medium-sized. The chain couples TRBV20-1 to TRBJ2-3, with 9 bases identical to TRBD2. V lost 5 bases and J lost 4; bases outside the gene matches: 7. Germline CDR1 and CDR2: DFQATT and SNEGSKA (reference sequence). The CDR3 consists of 14 residues. The CDR3 here is CSAPAGGRADTQYF. CDR3 nucleotides: TGCAGTGCTCCAGCGGGAGGCCGCGCAGATACGCAGTATTTT.

The chain uses TRBV6-1 and TRBJ2-7; unclear D gene. V was trimmed by 6 bases and J by 4 bases, leaving 7 bases between them. From germline, CDR1 is MNHNS and CDR2 SASEGT. There are 11 residues in the CDR3. The CDR3 loop reads CASSRIYEQYF. The CDR3 DNA reads TGTGCCAGCAGCCGGATTTACGAGCAGTACTTC.

This chain joins TRBV4-1 and TRBJ2-3, with TRBD2 matching over 7 bases. Germline V gene sequence: CDR1 MGHRA, CDR2 YSYEKL. Trimming at V came to 1 base and at J to 0 bases, leaving 4 bases not matched to a gene. This CDR3 comprises 16 residues. The CDR3 DNA is TGCGCCAGCAGCCAAGTGGAGGGAGGGAGCACAGATACGCAGTATTTT. As protein: CASSQVEGGSTDTQYF.

The chain employs TRBV7-2 and TRBJ2-6; 11 bases agree with TRBD2. Germline CDR1 reads SGHTA; CDR2 reads FQGNSA. V shed 2 bases, J shed 1 base, and the junction held 10 bases outside the gene matches. The CDR3 is 20 residues long. CDR3 region: CASSLSAGTSGWSGANVLTF. Written as DNA, the CDR3 is TGTGCCAGCAGCTTATCGGCTGGGACTAGCGGATGGTCTGGGGCCAACGTCCTGACTTTC. The whole variable domain, filled in from reference TRBV7-2 and TRBJ2-6, reads GAGVSQSPSNKVTEKGKDVELRCDPISGHTALYWYRQSLGQGLEFLIYFQGNSAPDKSGLPSDRFSAERTGGSVSTLTIQRTQQEDSAVYLCASSLSAGTSGWSGANVLTFGAGSRLTVL.

Here the CDR3 reads CASTEVGERGLSGGYTF. The CDR3, as DNA: TGTGCCAGCACCGAAGTTGGGGAAAGGGGATTATCGGGAGGCTACACCTTC. The chain is built from TRBV28 and TRBJ1-2, with a weak D call TRBD1 (5 bases). This CDR3 contains 17 residues. Between the trimmed V and J ends, which lost 7 bases and 8 bases, there was a span of 29 bases. In germline, CDR1 is MDHEN, CDR2 SYDVKM.

This sequence joins TRBV30 and TRBJ1-1, with D unresolved. The V gene's germline CDR1 is GTSNPN and CDR2 SVGIG (reference sequence). The CDR3 loop spans 11 amino acids. Trimming took off 2 bases at V and 5 bases at J, with 6 bases between the two ends. The CDR3 region has the DNA TGTGCCTGGAGTAAGATTACTGAAGCTTTCTTT. Protein: CAWSKITEAFF.

The chain has TRBV6-2 or TRBV6-3 and TRBJ1-2, with D tentatively TRBD1 (6 bases). From germline, CDR1 is MNHEY and CDR2 SVGEGT. V lost 5 bases and J lost 14, with 24 bases in between. The CDR3 loop spans 14 amino acids. DNA of the CDR3: TGTGCCAGCAGTCTTACAGGGCGACTCGGGGGGGAGACCTTC. Translation gives CASSLTGRLGGETF.

This clone appeared once. The chain employs TRBV5-1 and TRBJ1-1; unclear D gene. This CDR3 has 13 amino acids. V was pared by 5 bases and J by 5 bases, with 13 bases between. CDR1 and CDR2 from the germline V gene are SGHRS and YFSETQ. CDR3 in DNA: TGCGCCAGCAGTTACCGGGAAGGGACTGAAGCTTTCTTT. Amino acids: CASSYREGTEAFF.

This clone has only a few counts. V is TRBV28 and J is TRBJ2-7; D tentatively fits TRBD1 or TRBD2 (5 bases each). The germline gives CDR1 MDHEN, CDR2 SYDVKM. The V end lost 6 bases, the J end lost 0 bases, and 12 bases lay between the germline ends. This CDR3 is built from 14 residues. The CDR3 nucleotides read TGTGCCAGCAGGCCCGGGGCCTTCTCCTACGAGCAGTACTTC. The encoded protein is CASRPGAFSYEQYF.

By frequency in the sample, this clone is medium-sized. V gene TRBV7-2 combines with J gene TRBJ2-5; tentatively, D is TRBD2 (7 bases). Germline lookup yields CDR1 SGHTA and CDR2 FQGNSA. This CDR3 comprises 17 residues. Trimming shortened V by 4 bases and J by 4 bases, and 22 bases separated the two germline ends. CDR3: CASSYHTGRGARETQYF. CDR3 coding DNA: TGTGCCAGCAGCTATCATACAGGGAGGGGGGCTCGAGAGACCCAGTACTTC.

This clone ranks as medium-sized. The V call is TRBV11-2, the J call TRBJ2-1, with 10 bases aligning to TRBD2. This CDR3 comprises 15 residues. V lost 5 bases, J lost 9 bases, and 10 bases stayed unmatched. The germline CDR1 and CDR2 sequences are SGHAT and FQNNGV. The CDR3 sequence is CASSKASGSGVEQFF. In DNA form, the CDR3 reads TGTGCCAGCAGCAAAGCTAGCGGGAGTGGGGTTGAGCAGTTCTTC.